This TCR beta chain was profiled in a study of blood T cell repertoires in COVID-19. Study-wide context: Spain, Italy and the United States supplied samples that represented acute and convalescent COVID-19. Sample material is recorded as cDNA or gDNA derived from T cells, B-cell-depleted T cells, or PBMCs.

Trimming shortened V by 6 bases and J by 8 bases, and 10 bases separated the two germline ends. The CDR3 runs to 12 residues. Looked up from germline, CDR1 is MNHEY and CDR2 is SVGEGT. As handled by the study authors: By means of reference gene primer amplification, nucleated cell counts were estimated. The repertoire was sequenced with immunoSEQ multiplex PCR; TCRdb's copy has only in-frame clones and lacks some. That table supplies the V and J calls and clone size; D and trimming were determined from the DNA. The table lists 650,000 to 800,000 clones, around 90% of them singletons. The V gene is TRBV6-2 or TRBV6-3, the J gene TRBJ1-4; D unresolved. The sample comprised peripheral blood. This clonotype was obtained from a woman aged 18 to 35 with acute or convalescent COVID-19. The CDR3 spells CASSRFSEKLFF. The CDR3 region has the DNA TGTGCCAGCAGCCGGTTTAGCGAAAAACTGTTTTTT.